This is a list of T cell receptor beta chains from one sample in a study of shared clonotypes between healthy human individuals. The method was immunoSEQ multiplex PCR; TCRdb's version includes in-frame clones alone and lacks a portion of them. The sample shows some 2.3 million clones, 93% of them seen only once. Specimen: naive CD4+ T cells from PBMCs. These receptors were taken from a man between 18 and 35 years old in good health. Some clones in this sample may be carry-over from other donors' samples. CDR3s include the opening cysteine and the closing phenylalanine or tryptophan.

CDR3aa	v_gene	j_gene
CAWSIGGDTEAFF	TRBV30	TRBJ1-1
CASSLFKGTDTQYF	TRBV18	TRBJ2-3
CASSSPEGLGGQGYEQYF	TRBV27	TRBJ2-7
CASSLWDNSYEQYF	TRBV5-1	TRBJ2-7
CASRQGAGTDTQYF	TRBV2	TRBJ2-3
CASSSGTEAFF	TRBV27	TRBJ1-1
CASSPGGGSEKLFF	TRBV7-7	TRBJ1-4
CASSLGGGSPYNEQFF	TRBV7-9	TRBJ2-1
CASKYTTNEKLFF	TRBV6-6	TRBJ1-4
CASGYGFGDNEQFF	TRBV12-5	TRBJ2-1
CASSLTGKTFGGYTF	TRBV6-5	TRBJ1-2
CATSRARGQGTEAFF	TRBV15	TRBJ1-1
CASSTVGGVNYGYTF	TRBV18	TRBJ1-2
CASSIVRGPSYEQYF	TRBV19	TRBJ2-7
CASSPGGGQGKNEKLFF	TRBV5-4	TRBJ1-4
CASSLLVSDTQYF	TRBV18	TRBJ2-3
CASNVARLDTQYF	TRBV2	TRBJ2-3
CASSYTSGRTHYEQYF	TRBV6-5	TRBJ2-7
CASRVAGDEQFF	TRBV2	TRBJ2-1
CAISGGTSRYF	TRBV10-3	TRBJ2-3
CASSSDRDWGYNEQFF	TRBV5-6	TRBJ2-1
CAIKTYRDSIYEQYF	TRBV21-1	TRBJ2-7
CAWSVGSSTDTQYF	TRBV30	TRBJ2-3
CASSLEGSRSYEQYF	TRBV5-1	TRBJ2-7